A selection of T cell receptor beta chains follows, all from one sample in a study of T cell repertoires in cytomegalovirus infection. TCRdb redid the calling of the reads with MiXCR, one entry per CDR3 protein. The repertoire holds approximately 120,000 distinct CDR3 sequences, with roughly 30% as singletons. These receptors lack a known antigen. This sample comprised CD8+ T cells from cultured PBMCs, obtained from culture after CMV antigen stimulation. The receptors stem from a human donor in good health (CMV status not recorded). Some clones in this sample may be carry-over from other donors' samples. The conserved cysteine and the conserved F or W are not part of the CDR3 here. Fields, in order: V gene, J gene, CDR3 protein.

>TRBV28|TRBJ2-7
ASTPTQGSYEQY
>TRBV5-1|TRBJ2-3
ASSLELAGPDTQY
>TRBV15|TRBJ1-1
ATSRDGGYTEAF
>TRBV19|TRBJ1-5
ASSISWDRYQPQH
>TRBV20-1|TRBJ2-1
SADTGTSGGGESSYNEQF
>TRBV27|TRBJ1-5
ASSFLGGNQPQH
>TRBV6-6|TRBJ2-3
ASSYSGDTQY
>TRBV7-6|TRBJ1-1
ASSLDWTGLNTEAF
>TRBV7-2|TRBJ2-1
ASSFQVYNEQF
>TRBV7-2|TRBJ2-1
ASSHPGTSPYNEQF
>TRBV29-1|TRBJ1-4
SVVTGGNEKLF
>TRBV28|TRBJ2-7
ASSSRNGYEQY
>TRBV12-3/TRBV12-4|TRBJ2-1
ASSLPGGDEQF
>TRBV19|TRBJ2-1
ASSMLSIATYNEQF
>TRBV19|TRBJ1-2
ASSHTGGAYGYT
>TRBV5-1|TRBJ2-7
ASSLVSGAQSEQY
>TRBV24-1|TRBJ1-5
ATSGRVGQPQH
>TRBV20-1|TRBJ2-7
SAREPGQGFYEQY
>TRBV10-3|TRBJ2-7
AINGKGPGNEQY
>TRBV28|TRBJ2-5
ASSLTESGGVKTQY
>TRBV28|TRBJ2-7
ASSTRLAGGLDEQY
>TRBV28|TRBJ2-7
ASSPAGMASYEQY
>TRBV11-2|TRBJ2-1
ASGLGNEQF
>TRBV12-3/TRBV12-4|TRBJ1-1
ASSLSPTGAEAF
>TRBV2|TRBJ2-3
ASSEYRTSTDTQY
>TRBV7-9|TRBJ2-1
ASSPSEGRSYNEQF
>TRBV7-8|TRBJ1-3
ASSLGSSGNTIY
>TRBV7-9|TRBJ1-4
ASSSEAQVFGPELF
>TRBV2|TRBJ1-1
ASRGDGTGGTEAF
>TRBV19|TRBJ1-2
ASSMGQLII
>TRBV12-3/TRBV12-4|TRBJ1-2
ASTIGSYGYT